Shown below are 29 T cell receptor beta chains from a single sample sequenced in a study of human T cells and chemical hapten exposure. Time point meaning: pre-sensitization, week 0. Treatment: therapeutic diphenylcyclopropenone sensitization with weekly scalp DPC. TCRdb recomputed calls from the RACE reads with MiXCR, one row per CDR3 protein. This table holds about 85,000 distinct CDR3 sequences, about 9% found once. Sequencing was performed on whole blood, taken in connection with sensitization to the hapten diphenylcyclopropenone (DPC). The receptor source for this set is a man aged 35-49 years with alopecia areata. Some clones in this sample may be carry-over from other donors' samples.

The J gene is TRBJ2-7, the V gene TRBV29-1, with D perhaps TRBD2 (6 bases). Trimming removed 3 bases from V and 4 bases from J, with 13 bases in between. The germline CDR1 and CDR2 sequences are SQVTM and ANQGSEA. The CDR3 is 13 residues long. CDR3 coding DNA: TGCAGCGTTGACGGGAGCGGAACTTACGAGCAGTACTTC. Translating gives CSVDGSGTYEQYF.

Many counts were recorded for this clonotype. The chain couples TRBV6-2 or TRBV6-3 to TRBJ1-5; D is ambiguous. This CDR3 is built from 16 residues. Germline CDR1 MNHEY, CDR2 SVGEGT. The germline V and J ends were trimmed by 6 bases and 0 bases, with 15 bases remaining between them. The CDR3 loop reads CASRHRDRNSNQPQHF. The DNA for the CDR3 is TGTGCCAGCAGGCACCGTGATAGGAATAGCAATCAGCCCCAGCATTTT.

The V gene is TRBV11-3, the J gene TRBJ2-1; TRBD2 is a possible D gene (6 bases). Between the trimmed V and J ends, which lost 4 bases and 1 base, there was a span of 14 bases. The CDR3 length is 16 residues. Germline values: CDR1 SGHNT, CDR2 YENEEA. The CDR3 reads CASSSRGTRSYNEQFF. For the CDR3, the DNA is TGTGCCAGCAGCTCCCGGGGGACTCGTTCCTACAATGAGCAGTTCTTC.

The chain carries TRBV29-1 and TRBJ1-2; D not certain. V dropped 4 bases and J dropped 8 bases, with 14 bases sitting between them. Germline V gene lookup returns CDR1 SQVTM and CDR2 ANQGSEA. CDR3 size: 12 residues. The CDR3 reads CSVGWDLKGYTF. The CDR3 region has the DNA TGCAGCGTTGGATGGGATCTGAAGGGCTACACCTTC.

The chain carries TRBV9 and TRBJ1-1, with D hard to call. This CDR3 comprises 13 residues. Trimming cost V 0 bases and J 8 bases, with 11 bases left between them. CDR1 is SGDLS and CDR2 is YYNGEE in the germline V gene. DNA for the CDR3: TGTGCCAGCAGCGTAGCTCGATGGGGAGAAGCTTTCTTT. Residues: CASSVARWGEAFF. The full variable domain, with the rest looked up from reference TRBV9 and TRBJ1-1, is DSGVTQTPKHLITATGQRVTLRCSPRSGDLSVYWYQQSLDQGLQFLIQYYNGEERAKGNILERFSAQQFPDLHSELNLSSLELGDSALYFCASSVARWGEAFFGQGTRLTVV.

This clonotype was seen many times. One junction end does not reproduce the germline sequence, and a read error may be involved. The chain is built from TRBV11-1 and TRBJ2-7; 12 positions agree with TRBD2. The CDR3 spans 14 residues. Germline V gene lookup returns CDR1 SGHAT and CDR2 FQDESV (reference sequence). The CDR3 DNA sequence: TGTGCCAGCAGCCTAGCGGGAGGGGCCTACGAGCAGTACTTC. Protein product: CASSLAGGAYEQYF.

This clonotype was seen a few times. J is TRBJ2-1 and V is TRBV2; TRBD2 is a possible D gene (5 bases). This CDR3 has 15 residues. CDR1 SNHLY and CDR2 FYNNEI come from the germline V gene. Deletions cut 4 bases from V and 7 bases from J, with 17 bases between. The CDR3 is CASSGSFDSGNEQFF. CDR3 in DNA: TGTGCCAGCAGTGGGTCGTTCGACTCGGGGAATGAGCAGTTCTTC.

The rearrangement links TRBV15 to TRBJ2-5; the D gene is possibly TRBD1 (5 bases). V was cut by 5 bases and J by 3 bases, with 16 bases left in between. CDR1 LNHNV and CDR2 YYDKDF come from the germline V gene (reference sequence). The CDR3 runs 15 residues. The CDR3 reads CATSDPFLGEETQYF. Here the CDR3 DNA reads TGTGCCACCAGCGACCCCTTTTTAGGGGAAGAGACCCAGTACTTC.

This clonotype was seen more than once but under ten times. This chain uses TRBV3-1 with TRBJ1-4; no reliable D call. The V gene's germline CDR1 is LGHDT and CDR2 YNNKEL (reference sequence). Deletions cut 2 bases from V and 0 bases from J, with 4 bases between. This CDR3 comprises 14 residues. The CDR3 sequence is CASSQSSTNEKLFF. The CDR3 nucleotides are TGTGCCAGCAGCCAAAGTTCAACTAATGAAAAACTGTTTTTT.

The chain combines TRBV20-1 with TRBJ2-1, with D unresolved. CDR3 length: 13 amino acids. Germline-derived CDR1 and CDR2 are DFQATT and SNEGSKA (reference sequence). V shed 2 bases and J shed 2 bases, with 7 bases lying between them. As DNA, the CDR3 is TGCAGTGCTAGATCTTTGGCCTACAATGAGCAGTTCTTC. It specifies CSARSLAYNEQFF.

The chain carries TRBV3-1 and TRBJ1-1, with a weak D call TRBD1 (5 bases). The V end was cut by 2 bases, the J end by 0 bases, with 7 bases between. There are 14 residues in the CDR3. In germline, CDR1 is LGHDT, CDR2 YNNKEL (reference sequence). The CDR3 sequence: CASSQRGVNTEAFF. CDR3 nucleotide sequence: TGTGCCAGCAGCCAAAGGGGCGTGAACACTGAAGCTTTCTTT.

In its sample, this clonotype was seen many times. The V and J genes are TRBV27 and TRBJ1-4; 7 nucleotides match TRBD1. After removal of 3 bases from V and 4 bases from J, the junction contained 5 bases not matched to a gene. In germline, CDR1 is MNHEY, CDR2 SMNVEV (reference sequence). The length of the CDR3 is 15 residues. The chain's CDR3 is CASSFVGQSNEKLFF. The CDR3 DNA follows: TGTGCCAGCAGTTTTGTGGGACAGAGTAATGAAAAACTGTTTTTT.

This clonotype was seen ten or more times. V gene TRBV5-4 combines with J gene TRBJ2-3, with 13 positions matching TRBD2. CDR1 and CDR2 (germline): SGHNT, YYREEE (reference sequence). Germline trimming cut 4 bases from V and 10 bases from J; bases unmatched to any gene: 15. The CDR3 extends over 17 amino acids. CDR3 residues: CASSKPELAGGPEAQYF. In DNA, the CDR3 is TGTGCCAGCAGCAAGCCCGAACTAGCGGGAGGGCCGGAGGCGCAGTATTTT. The full variable domain, completed using reference TRBV5-4 and TRBJ2-3, is ETGVTQSPTHLIKTRGQQVTLRCSSQSGHNTVSWYQQALGQGPQFIFQYYREEENGRGNFPPRFSGLQFPNYSSELNVNALELDDSALYLCASSKPELAGGPEAQYFGPGTRLTVL.

This clonotype was recorded a few times. The chain combines TRBV6-5 with TRBJ2-5; tentatively, D is TRBD2 (5 bases). The germline V gene encodes CDR1 MNHEY and CDR2 SVGAGI. V was trimmed by 0 bases and J by 3 bases, leaving 17 bases between them. The CDR3 loop spans 17 amino acids. The CDR3 loop is CASSYSTHSGVKETQYF. The CDR3 DNA follows: TGTGCCAGCAGTTACTCGACCCATTCCGGGGTCAAAGAGACCCAGTACTTC.

Ten or more counts support this clonotype. The genes are TRBV4-1 and TRBJ2-7; the D gene is possibly TRBD2 (6 bases). Germline V lookup: CDR1 MGHRA, CDR2 YSYEKL. V gave up 1 base and J gave up 0 bases, with 13 bases separating them. The length of the CDR3 is 16 residues. The CDR3 is CASSQGAGKNSYEQYF. CDR3 DNA sequence: TGCGCCAGCAGCCAAGGGGCGGGAAAAAACTCCTACGAGCAGTACTTC.

This clonotype was recorded at least ten times. The chain employs TRBV6-5 and TRBJ2-3; 9 positions agree with TRBD2. The V gene's germline CDR1 is MNHEY and CDR2 SVGAGI. This CDR3 contains 16 residues. Unmatched junction bases numbered 7, after V lost 2 bases and J lost 4 bases. CDR3 nucleotide sequence: TGTGCCAGCAGTTACCGTAGCGGGAGATTCTCAGATACGCAGTATTTT. It yields the protein CASSYRSGRFSDTQYF.

In its sample, this clonotype was seen a few times. This chain links TRBV7-2 with TRBJ2-3; 8 bases fit TRBD2. V was pared by 5 bases and J by 0 bases, with 7 bases of the junction left unmatched. CDR1 and CDR2 from the germline V gene are SGHTA and FQGNSA. The CDR3 is made up of 16 amino acids. The CDR3 nucleotides read TGTGCCAGCAGCCTAGGAGGCGGGAGGAGCACAGATACGCAGTATTTT. This codes for CASSLGGGRSTDTQYF.

This clonotype was found a few times. The rearrangement links TRBV6-2 or TRBV6-3 to TRBJ2-7, with a weak D call TRBD2 (5 bases). The CDR3 extends over 13 amino acids. V shed 4 bases and J shed 6 bases, with 13 bases lying between them. The germline V gene has CDR1 MNHEY and CDR2 SVGEGT. The CDR3 coding sequence is TGTGCCAGCAGTTGGGTAGCGTACGGCGAGCAGTACGTC. Its translation is CASSWVAYGEQYV.

The table lists this clonotype with many counts. This sequence joins TRBV29-1 and TRBJ1-1; 9 bases fit TRBD1. Germline V gene data show CDR1 as SQVTM and CDR2 as ANQGSEA. The CDR3 runs 14 residues. J lost 4 bases, V lost 5 bases, and 8 bases had no gene match. CDR3 loop: CSVQRQGGRTEAFF. CDR3 bases: TGCAGCGTTCAAAGACAGGGGGGACGCACTGAAGCTTTCTTT.

The chain employs TRBV11-2 and TRBJ2-7; possibly TRBD1 for D (6 bases). Germline-derived CDR1 and CDR2 are SGHAT and FQNNGV. V gave up 0 bases and J gave up 3 bases, with 9 bases separating them. CDR3 length equals 14 residues. The CDR3 reads CASSLDQGFYEQYF. The DNA for the CDR3 is TGTGCCAGCAGCTTAGACCAGGGGTTCTACGAGCAGTACTTC.

This clonotype has a count of ten or more. The chain joins TRBV10-3 to TRBJ2-2, with a tentative D call TRBD2 (6 bases). The V gene's germline CDR1 is ENHRY and CDR2 SYGVKD. The length of the CDR3 is 17 residues. V lost 0 bases and J lost 2, with 13 bases in between. The CDR3 DNA reads TGTGCCATCAGTGAGTCGAAATGGCGGGACAACACCGGGGAGCTGTTTTTT. Protein sequence: CAISESKWRDNTGELFF.

This clonotype was observed many times. The rearrangement joins TRBV7-3 to TRBJ1-1; D ambiguous. V shed 6 bases and J shed 1 base, with 9 bases lying between them. The CDR3 contains 13 residues. Germline values: CDR1 SGHTA, CDR2 FQGTGA. CDR3 sequence reads: CASSFTANTEAFF. DNA for the CDR3: TGTGCCAGCAGTTTCACAGCGAACACTGAAGCTTTCTTT.

The V and J genes are TRBV29-1 and TRBJ1-2; D is unclear. V dropped 6 bases and J dropped 0 bases, with 17 bases sitting between them. Germline V CDR1 and CDR2: SQVTM, ANQGSEA. CDR3 length equals 15 residues. The CDR3, as DNA: TGCAGCGTCATAGGGTCCGCCTTCGCTAACTATGGCTACACCTTC. This encodes CSVIGSAFANYGYTF.

The V and J genes are TRBV12-3 or TRBV12-4 and TRBJ2-2; 8 bases match TRBD1. J was trimmed by 5 bases and V by 0 bases; bases with no gene match: 2. The CDR3 runs 15 residues. The CDR3 loop reads CASSLADRATGELFF. CDR3 nucleotide sequence: TGTGCCAGCAGTTTAGCGGACAGGGCGACCGGGGAGCTGTTTTTT.

There are many counts of this clonotype. The V and J genes are TRBV29-1 and TRBJ2-3, with 10 bases identical to TRBD2. This CDR3 has 14 amino acids. Germline CDR1 SQVTM, CDR2 ANQGSEA. V lost 4 bases and J lost 1; bases outside the gene matches: 2. CDR3 region: CSVGTSGGTDTQYF. The CDR3 nucleotides read TGCAGCGTTGGGACTAGCGGAGGCACAGATACGCAGTATTTT.

Worth noting for this clonotype: One end of the junction does not line up with germline, which may come from a read error. The chain has TRBV30 and TRBJ2-7; no reliable D call. Germline CDR1 and CDR2: GTSNPN and SVGIG (reference sequence). The CDR3 has 13 amino acids. This chain's CDR3 is CAWIQLSSYEQCF. CDR3 nucleotides: TGTGCCTGGATCCAGCTCAGCTCCTACGAGCAGTGCTTC.

The chain combines TRBV7-2 with TRBJ2-3; 7 bases match TRBD2. The CDR3 runs to 15 residues. V dropped 4 bases and J dropped 6; count of bases not matched to a gene: 10. The germline V gene has CDR1 SGHTA and CDR2 FQGNSA. The CDR3 protein is CASSSTGTISDTQYF. DNA of the CDR3: TGTGCCAGCAGCTCCACCGGGACTATTTCCGATACGCAGTATTTT.

V usage is TRBV20-1 and J usage is TRBJ2-1, with 8 bases lining up with TRBD1. Per the germline V gene, CDR1 is DFQATT and CDR2 is SNEGSKA (reference sequence). The CDR3 length is 14 residues. J lost 7 bases, V lost 6 bases, and 11 bases had no gene match. For the CDR3, the DNA is TGCAGTGCCCACAGGGGGGTCTTCGGGAATGAGCAGTTCTTC. Protein sequence: CSAHRGVFGNEQFF.

This clonotype was detected ten times or more. The gene calls are TRBV5-5 and TRBJ1-4; TRBD1 aligns across 7 bases. With V trimmed by 3 bases and J by 0 bases, 2 bases remained unmatched. The CDR3 spans 15 residues. The V gene's germline CDR1 is SGHKS and CDR2 YYEKEE (reference sequence). CDR3 sequence: CASSWGQPTNEKLFF. CDR3 nucleotide sequence: TGTGCCAGCAGCTGGGGACAGCCAACTAATGAAAAACTGTTTTTT.